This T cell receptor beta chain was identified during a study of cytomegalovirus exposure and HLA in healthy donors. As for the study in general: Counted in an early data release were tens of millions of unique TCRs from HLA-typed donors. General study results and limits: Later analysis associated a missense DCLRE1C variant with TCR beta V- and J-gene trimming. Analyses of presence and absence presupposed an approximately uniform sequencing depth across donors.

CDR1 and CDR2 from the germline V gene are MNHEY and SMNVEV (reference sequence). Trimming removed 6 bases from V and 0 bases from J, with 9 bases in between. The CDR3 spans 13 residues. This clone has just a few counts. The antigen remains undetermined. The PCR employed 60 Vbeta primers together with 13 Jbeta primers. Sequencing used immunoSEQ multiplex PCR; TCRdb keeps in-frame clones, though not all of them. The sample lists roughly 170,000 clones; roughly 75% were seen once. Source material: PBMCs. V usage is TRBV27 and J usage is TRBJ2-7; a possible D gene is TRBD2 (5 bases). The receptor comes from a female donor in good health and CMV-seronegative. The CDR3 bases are TGTGCCAGCAGGCCGGGGAGCTCCTACGAGCAGTACTTC. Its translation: CASRPGSSYEQYF.